The subject of this entry is one TCR beta chain. This clone was observed a handful of times. No cognate antigen has been identified for it. Base qualities are not recorded, but no much larger clone differs from it by a single base. The CDR3 sequence holds 16 residues, the cysteine and phenylalanine included. Here the CDR3 DNA is all that survives: 48 bases in frame from base 1. Reading the germline V gene (reference sequence) gives CDR1 MNHNY and CDR2 SVGAGI. Germline trimming: 2 bases from V, 2 bases from J; junction bases outside gene matches: 5. The data originate from a study of cytomegalovirus exposure and HLA in healthy donors (dated by TCRdb to about 2017). Background on the whole study: An earlier analysis of roughly 610 of the donors reported 276 Gb of sequence data and 95 million to 120 million unique TCR beta sequences obtained from about 179 million T cells. Class I and class II HLA loci were covered by the typing at four-digit resolution. The number of donors typed differed by locus, with roughly 629-640 for A, B, C, DRB1 and DQB1, around 500 for DQA1, 600 to 610 for DPA1, and about 450 for DPB1. The study used immunosequencing to profile the T cell repertoires of approximately 630 subjects and linked those repertoires to cytomegalovirus serostatus. To decide whether each TCR beta V gene segment behaved as functional or pseudogenic, an earlier analysis of some 600 of the donors relied on high-throughput TCR beta sequencing. About 280 gigabases of sequencing data and roughly 81 million unique TCR sequences made up an early release that covered about 640 HLA-typed donors. The aim of the study was to test whether cataloging public T cell receptors could identify signatures of past pathogen exposure. Because of strong linkage in the cohort, a handful of DR-DQ haplotypes were treated as single units for association and clustering. Of the approximately 400 genotyped donors, approximately 80% fell in the genetic ancestry cluster associated with self-reported Caucasian donors. A later analysis re-examined previously published TCR beta repertoires from roughly 720 donors and added high-resolution HLA genotyping to investigate patterns of TCR occurrence. Across around 400 genotyped donors of the cohort, an average of about 250,000 unique TCR beta nucleotide sequences per donor were sequenced, and roughly 20% of those sequences were non-productive. Alongside the repertoire data, information on donor age, sex, ethnicity and CMV serostatus was compiled. Every discovery cohort repertoire had been produced on one sequencing platform. Genome-wide SNP genotypes for about 55% of the roughly 670 donors were used in a later genetic analysis, which treated that subset as a discovery cohort. High-throughput TCR immunosequencing, statistical association of individual TCRs with disease status, and machine learning were combined to predict cytomegalovirus infection status. In addition to the first cohort of several hundred subjects, a separate validation cohort of approximately 130 different subjects was used. Rather than drawing on any new phenotypic data, the later analysis identified candidate immune exposures from TCR beta sequences and the way those sequences occurred across donors. What the authors observed across the whole study: Compared with the approximately 670-donor mean, donors in an Asian-associated ancestry cluster had fewer N-insertions in productive TCRs, according to a later genetic analysis. In a later analysis, TCR association rates were found to vary across HLA loci, with the most associated TCRs seen for DRB1 alleles and the fewest for HLA-C alleles. A later analysis found that HLA-associated TCR beta chains were more clonally expanded and had lower generation probabilities than equally common non-associated chains. Fewer than 20 rarely observed V segments, including chromosome 9 orphons, were excluded from the earlier analysis of about 500 of the donors because counts were too low. According to a later analysis, parvovirus B19, influenza, CMV and Epstein-Barr virus appeared linked to several top co-occurrence clusters. When HLA alleles, especially DR and DQ, strongly co-occurred, attributing TCR associations to individual alleles was difficult. In an earlier analysis of 587 of the donors, most TCR beta V segments were observed in productive rearrangements about 87% or about 30% of the time, broadly matching IMGT annotations. Because some donors lacked HLA typing at each locus, the association tests relied only on the typed subset. Some IMGT-functional V segments, including TRBV6-2 and TRBV6-3, could not be distinguished by the 87-base-pair reads and were therefore excluded. Specific HLA alleles were associated with some 15,000 TCR beta sequences at a false discovery rate of 0.05 in a later analysis. Sequencing depth was assumed to be roughly uniform across donors in the presence/absence analyses, though that assumption may not hold. Most CMV-associated TCR beta chains appeared to be HLA-restricted in a later analysis, and the HLA associations seemed to be driven largely by CMV exposure. In vitro tests confirmed that a few of the cytomegalovirus-associated TCR beta chains recognize cytomegalovirus antigens. While some public TCRs were present in many individuals, most TCR sequences turned up only very rarely across donors. An association between a missense DCLRE1C variant and V-gene and J-gene trimming of TCR beta chains was found in a later genetic analysis and replicated in an independent cohort. A further reported finding was that TCR beta sequences accurately predicted the HLA-A and HLA-B alleles for most subjects in the first cohort. The cohort was sequenced for TCR beta chains only, and without alpha or paired-chain data the features that could be detected were limited. The authors suggested that the approach could potentially be extended to other disease states and immunological phenotypes. A group of highly shared sequence variants was considered likely to be a technical artifact of the sequencing pipeline. For the cohort, immune exposure information was limited to CMV serostatus. Correlated functional status among segregating V segments might be attributable to linkage disequilibrium, but an unknown experimental factor could not be ruled out. The study gave a list of about 150 TCR beta chains associated with cytomegalovirus. In both the original and validation cohorts, the classifier was reported to diagnose cytomegalovirus status with high specificity and sensitivity.

Libraries came from the immunoSEQ multiplex PCR assay. For the multiplex PCR, a mixture combining 60 forward primers for TCR Vbeta segments and 13 reverse primers for TCR Jbeta segments was used. Amplification of the CDR3 region of rearranged TCR beta genes was performed with a multiplex PCR assay on genomic DNA. On the Illumina HiSeq System, the amplified TCR beta libraries were sequenced as 87-base-pair reads. In the paper's pipeline: In a later analysis, tens of millions of unique TCR beta chains were counted across the roughly 610 repertoires, and approximately 11 million of these chains were shared by at least two donors. To remove PCR and sequencing errors, raw reads were error-corrected and collapsed into unique sequences using a nearest-neighbor algorithm that merged closely related sequences. Alignment of CDR3 sequences to IMGT reference sequences was used to assign V, D and J gene segments. Each retained sequence needed at least a six-nucleotide match to both a V gene segment and a J gene segment. A rearrangement was called productive if the CDR3 had no stop codons and remained in frame with V and J, and every other rearrangement was called non-productive. Following IMGT convention, CDR3 was defined as the stretch from the second conserved V-encoded cysteine to the conserved J-encoded phenylalanine. In an earlier analysis of approximately 590 of the donors, sequences lacking an unambiguous match to a single V gene segment were excluded. An earlier analysis of 587 of the donors called V segments functional above 56.7% productive rearrangements and segregating when the between-donor standard deviation exceeded 5%. A statistical classification framework was built to diagnose cytomegalovirus status from the catalog of TCR beta chain sequences. In a later analysis, TCR nucleotide sequences were compared against IMGT/GENE-DB human TR gene sequences so that V and J genes could be assigned. The TCRdist pipeline was used in a later analysis to assign CDR3 sequences and most-parsimonious VDJ recombination scenarios. In a later analysis, each TCR beta chain was defined by its CDR3 amino acid sequence together with its V-gene family, and reads lacking a unique V-gene family were excluded. A later analysis removed several hundred highly shared, low-generation-probability nucleotide sequences to deal with suspected cross-contamination and a sequencing artifact. A later analysis calculated a clonal expansion index for each public chain from normalized within-repertoire ranks of inferred template counts. In a later analysis, generation probabilities were computed using a VDJ recombination model fitted to out-of-frame rearrangements, and the results were checked against IGoR. In a later analysis, hypergeometric tests were used to score TCR-TCR, TCR-HLA and TCR-CMV co-occurrence, with a repertoire-size bias correction applied to TCR pairs. To estimate false discovery rates, a later analysis permuted the HLA or CMV assignments 20 times. In a later analysis, co-occurring TCRs were grouped using DBSCAN, and TCRdist sequence similarity was added for clustering within HLA-allele-positive subsets. For co-occurrence clustering, repertoires with fewer than 30,000 or more than 120,000 public chains were excluded, along with about five repertoires with anomalous nucleotide sharing. The table was pulled from immuneACCESS by TCRdb, which kept in-frame rearrangements only. Such tables lose some clones; where checked, under half of the loss comes from unresolved V genes, and the rest has no known cause. The DNA gave D and trimming, while V, J and clone size come from that table. This sample is represented by 100,000 to 150,000 clones; around three fifths of them were singletons. The ten largest clones capture 2.4% of the sample.

The cohort consisted of 666 healthy bone marrow donors. At the time of sampling, every cohort member was nominally healthy, though immune exposures that went unrecorded were likely present. The donor tested CMV seronegative, placing the donor among the 350 or so seronegative members of the cohort. Each donor provided a peripheral blood sample, and peripheral blood mononuclear cells were used for TCR beta sequencing. Genomic DNA extraction from the blood cell samples was performed with the Qiagen DNeasy Blood Extraction Kit. This TCR came from a woman aged 40 to 49 in good health and CMV-seronegative. The sequencing input was PBMCs. The receptor chain draws on TRBV6-6 and TRBJ2-7, and 11 junction bases match TRBD1. CDR3 reads: CASSYPGQGATYEQYF. The sequence in DNA is TGTGCCAGCAGTTACCCCGGACAGGGGGCAACCTACGAGCAGTACTTC.